This passage covers 20 T cell receptor beta chains from one sample sequenced in a study of identifying expanded T cells in peripheral blood. The table came from immunoSEQ multiplex PCR; TCRdb's copy has only in-frame clones and leaves some out. The table records under 150,000 clones, over 65% of them present only once. The sample was blood. The receptors here all came from a person aged 18 to 70 in good health.

The chain joins TRBV5-1 to TRBJ1-1, with 8 nucleotides matching TRBD1. The CDR3 totals 14 residues. Germline-derived CDR1 and CDR2 are SGHRS and YFSETQ. V lost 4 bases, J lost 9 bases, and 11 bases stayed unmatched. The CDR3 nucleotides are TGCGCCAGCAGCGACAACCTCGGACAGGGAAAAGCTTTCTTT. It is translated as CASSDNLGQGKAFF. The full variable domain, its missing parts supplied by reference TRBV5-1 and TRBJ1-1, is KAGVTQTPRYLIKTRGQQVTLSCSPISGHRSVSWYQQTPGQGLQFLFEYFSETQRNKGNFPGRFSGRQFSNSRSEMNVSTLELGDSALYLCASSDNLGQGKAFFGQGTRLTVV.

In DNA form, the CDR3 reads TGTGCCAGCAGTTTGCGGGACCCCGTCGACGAGCAGTACTTC. It specifies CASSLRDPVDEQYF. V usage is TRBV27 and J usage is TRBJ2-7; TRBD2 might be the D (6 bases). The germline V gene encodes CDR1 MNHEY and CDR2 SMNVEV (reference sequence). The CDR3 extends over 14 amino acids. Trimming took 3 bases from V and 5 from J, leaving 14 bases between them.

J is TRBJ2-7 and V is TRBV6-1; D assignment may be TRBD1 or TRBD2 (5 bases each). The CDR3 is 15 residues long. V lost 5 bases, J lost 0 bases, and 14 bases lay in between. The germline V gene has CDR1 MNHNS and CDR2 SASEGT. The CDR3 sequence is CASSPIGARSYEQYF. In nucleotides, the CDR3 is TGTGCCAGCAGTCCGATCGGGGCCCGCTCCTACGAGCAGTACTTC.

The rearrangement joins TRBV28 to TRBJ1-6, with D maybe TRBD1 (5 bases). CDR1 and CDR2 from the germline V gene are MDHEN and SYDVKM. The CDR3 spans 16 residues. The V gene lost 3 bases and the J gene lost 7 bases, with 16 bases spanning the gap. CDR3 bases: TGTGCCAGCAGTTTTGGGCAGGGTCTATCCAATTCACCCCTCCACTTT. This sequence encodes CASSFGQGLSNSPLHF.

The rearrangement joins TRBV7-9 to TRBJ2-4, with D perhaps matching TRBD1 (6 bases). Germline CDR1 reads SEHNR; CDR2 reads FQNEAQ (reference sequence). The CDR3 has 17 amino acids. The V end was cut by 1 base, the J end by 3 bases, with 16 bases between. The CDR3: CASSLEGQGKGKNIQYF. Written as DNA, the CDR3 is TGTGCCAGCAGCTTAGAGGGGCAGGGGAAGGGCAAAAACATTCAGTACTTC.

This chain links TRBV6-1 with TRBJ2-7; 10 bases are a match to TRBD1. Germline CDR1 and CDR2: MNHNS and SASEGT. V was clipped by 6 bases and J by 7 bases; unmatched bases: 3. This CDR3 is 12 amino acids long. CDR3 region: CASRGTGDEQYF. The CDR3 coding sequence is TGTGCCAGCAGGGGGACAGGGGATGAGCAGTACTTC.

This chain connects TRBV19 to TRBJ1-5, with D uncertain. CDR1 LNHDA and CDR2 SQIVND come from the germline V gene (reference sequence). The CDR3 contains 14 residues. V gave up 4 bases and J gave up 1 base, with 8 bases separating them. CDR3 sequence reads: CASSTMGSNQPQHF. The CDR3 nucleotides are TGTGCCAGTAGTACCATGGGGAGCAATCAGCCCCAGCATTTT.

This chain joins TRBV7-2 and TRBJ1-2; the D is unclear. V was cut by 6 bases and J by 4 bases, with 15 bases left in between. There are 14 residues in the CDR3. The V gene's germline CDR1 is SGHTA and CDR2 FQGNSA. The CDR3 here is CASRLSQGLYGYTF. CDR3 nucleotides: TGTGCCAGCAGACTTAGCCAAGGGCTCTATGGCTACACCTTC.

The V call is TRBV6-1, the J call TRBJ2-7, with a tentative D call TRBD1 (5 bases). The CDR3 contains 15 residues. Trimming stripped 2 bases from V and 2 bases from J, with 13 bases between. The germline V gene has CDR1 MNHNS and CDR2 SASEGT. CDR3 in amino acids: CASSEFAGNPYEQYF. Written as DNA, the CDR3 is TGTGCCAGCAGTGAATTTGCAGGGAACCCCTACGAGCAGTACTTC.

The genes are TRBV27 and TRBJ2-7; D may be TRBD1 (5 bases). This CDR3 is 13 amino acids long. V was pared by 6 bases and J by 4 bases, with 13 bases between. CDR1 is MNHEY and CDR2 is SMNVEV in the germline V gene (reference sequence). CDR3 sequence: CASSKDQGYEQYF. The CDR3 region has the DNA TGTGCCAGCAGCAAAGACCAGGGTTACGAGCAGTACTTC.

The chain joins TRBV9 to TRBJ2-1; TRBD1 matches 12 bases. The CDR3 is 15 residues long. In germline, CDR1 is SGDLS, CDR2 YYNGEE. With V trimmed by 3 bases and J by 8 bases, 6 bases remained unmatched. CDR3: CASSDPGQGAYEQFF. CDR3 sequence (DNA): TGTGCCAGCAGCGACCCGGGACAGGGGGCCTATGAGCAGTTCTTC.

This chain joins TRBV6-1 and TRBJ2-1; 9 bases match TRBD2. The CDR3 runs to 18 residues. Germline assignment: CDR1 MNHNS and CDR2 SASEGT. V shed 3 bases, J shed 5 bases, and the junction held 14 bases outside the gene matches. CDR3 protein: CASSEGASGAVWNNEQFF. The CDR3 DNA reads TGTGCCAGCAGTGAGGGGGCTAGCGGGGCGGTTTGGAACAATGAGCAGTTCTTC.

The chain links TRBV19 to TRBJ2-1; 7 nucleotides line up with TRBD1. V was pared by 6 bases and J by 2 bases, with 4 bases of the junction left unmatched. The CDR3 loop spans 14 amino acids. Germline CDR1 LNHDA, CDR2 SQIVND (reference sequence). In nucleotides, the CDR3 is TGTGCCAGTAGCCAGGGGGACACCTACAATGAGCAGTTCTTC. Translating it yields CASSQGDTYNEQFF.

The chain links TRBV19 to TRBJ1-2; 7 bases are a match to TRBD1. This CDR3 region has 15 residues. Germline CDR1 is LNHDA and CDR2 is SQIVND (reference sequence). Trimming removed 3 bases from V and 6 bases from J; junction bases left unmatched: 10. CDR3 DNA: TGTGCCAGTAGTATGCAGACAGGGAGGGGAAATGGCTACACCTTC. This translates into CASSMQTGRGNGYTF.

V gene TRBV19 combines with J gene TRBJ2-7; D possibly corresponds to TRBD2 (6 bases). The CDR3 spans 17 residues. V gave up 3 bases and J gave up 0 bases, with 18 bases separating them. Germline-derived CDR1 and CDR2 are LNHDA and SQIVND (reference sequence). CDR3 in DNA: TGTGCCAGTAGTATTTCATCCCCCGGGAGCTTCTCCTACGAGCAGTACTTC. It encodes CASSISSPGSFSYEQYF.

The chain couples TRBV7-2 to TRBJ2-3; TRBD2 might be the D (7 bases). The CDR3 has 17 amino acids. Trimming left V 1 base short and J 4 bases short, with 18 bases between. Per germline, CDR1 SGHTA and CDR2 FQGNSA. Here the CDR3 DNA reads TGTGCCAGCAGCTTAGGCGGGGGCACCGGTCTTTCAGATACGCAGTATTTT. Translation gives CASSLGGGTGLSDTQYF.

The rearrangement joins TRBV7-2 to TRBJ1-1; D remains ambiguous. The germline V gene has CDR1 SGHTA and CDR2 FQGNSA. CDR3 size: 14 residues. Trimming stripped 2 bases from V and 5 bases from J, with 12 bases between. In DNA form, the CDR3 reads TGTGCCAGCAGCTTAAATTCGGGGAGGACTGAAGCTTTCTTT. The encoded protein is CASSLNSGRTEAFF.

This chain connects TRBV5-1 to TRBJ2-5; 7 bases fit TRBD1. After removal of 0 bases from V and 3 bases from J, the junction contained 5 bases not matched to a gene. CDR3 length: 15 amino acids. From germline, CDR1 is SGHRS and CDR2 YFSETQ. DNA for the CDR3: TGCGCCAGCAGCTTGGGAGGGGGCAGGGAAGAGACCCAGTACTTC. As protein: CASSLGGGREETQYF.

This chain links TRBV4-3 with TRBJ2-2; D is uncertain. The germline V gene has CDR1 LGHNA and CDR2 YSLEER. The CDR3 sequence is 13 residues long. V was shortened by 3 bases and J by 8 bases, with 10 bases between the two germline ends. The DNA for the CDR3 is TGCGCCAGCAGCCATCCTCTACGGGGGGAGCTGTTTTTT. Translating gives CASSHPLRGELFF.

The V call is TRBV30, the J call TRBJ1-1; tentatively, D is TRBD1 (6 bases). Per the germline V gene, CDR1 is GTSNPN and CDR2 is SVGIG (reference sequence). The ends were cut back, 3 bases at V and 6 bases at J, with 14 bases in the middle. The CDR3 length is 13 residues. The CDR3 nucleotides read TGTGCCTGGAGCGGGGGGCCCGGTCCTGAAGCTTTCTTT. Translated, it gives CAWSGGPGPEAFF. Variable domain in full (rest from reference TRBV30 and TRBJ1-1): SQTIHQWPATLVQPVGSPLSLECTVEGTSNPNLYWYRQAAGRGLQLLFYSVGIGQISSEVPQNLSASRPQDRQFILSSKKLLLSDSGFYLCAWSGGPGPEAFFGQGTRLTVV.